This passage covers 14 T cell receptor beta chains from one sample sequenced in a study of blood T cell repertoires in COVID-19. The data were produced by immunoSEQ multiplex PCR, yet TCRdb's version contains in-frame clones alone and is incomplete. The data show fewer than 25,000 clones, about 87% seen once. Material for sequencing was peripheral blood. All receptors derive from a human donor with active COVID-19. The donor label of this sample is uncertain.

The chain links TRBV2 to TRBJ1-4; 8 bases line up with TRBD1. This CDR3 is built from 15 residues. J gave up 5 bases and V 5 bases, and 7 bases lay outside the gene matches. Germline V gene data show CDR1 as SNHLY and CDR2 as FYNNEI. The CDR3, as DNA: TGTGCCAGCAGTTCAGCAGGGGGCCTGAATGAAAAACTGTTTTTT. Protein sequence: CASSSAGGLNEKLFF.

The chain recombines TRBV20-1 with TRBJ1-5; 7 bases match TRBD1. Germline CDR1 DFQATT, CDR2 SNEGSKA (reference sequence). CDR3 size: 14 residues. Trimming at V came to 3 bases and at J to 3 bases, leaving 5 bases not matched to a gene. Here the CDR3 reads CSASSGTVNQPQHF. The DNA for the CDR3 is TGCAGTGCTAGTTCCGGGACAGTCAATCAGCCCCAGCATTTT.

The chain has TRBV5-4 and TRBJ2-7, with 10 bases aligning to TRBD2. Germline trimming cut 4 bases from V and 5 bases from J; bases unmatched to any gene: 6. Germline V gene lookup returns CDR1 SGHNT and CDR2 YYREEE (reference sequence). This CDR3 has 14 residues. CDR3 sequence reads: CASSAGTSVDEQYF. The DNA of the CDR3 is TGTGCCAGCAGCGCCGGGACTAGCGTCGACGAGCAGTACTTC.

This clone came up a few times. V gene TRBV6-9 combines with J gene TRBJ2-7, with 7 bases matching TRBD1. The V gene end was trimmed by 5 bases and the J gene end by 2 bases; junction bases not matched to a gene: 12. The CDR3 is 16 amino acids. CDR1 and CDR2 (germline): MNHGY, SVAAGI. CDR3 loop: CASSGDRRGDTYEQYF. Written as DNA, the CDR3 is TGTGCCAGCAGTGGGGACAGAAGGGGCGACACCTACGAGCAGTACTTC.

This chain connects TRBV7-2 to TRBJ2-4; possibly TRBD2 for D (5 bases). Germline V gives CDR1 SGHTA, CDR2 FQGNSA. The CDR3 length is 15 residues. Trimming stripped 2 bases from V and 6 bases from J, with 14 bases between. The CDR3 coding sequence is TGTGCCAGCAGCTTATGGAGCGGTCGGGGAAACATTCAGTACTTC. This sequence encodes CASSLWSGRGNIQYF.

A word on this clone: The sample has other DNA sequences that encode this CDR3 too. The rearrangement joins TRBV5-6 to TRBJ2-7; D uncertain. Deletions cut 0 bases from V and 2 bases from J, with 12 bases between. The CDR3 sequence is 15 residues long. Germline CDR1 SGHDT, CDR2 YYEEEE. The CDR3 nucleotides read TGTGCCAGCAGCTTGGTACCCTCGGGTGCCTACGAGCAGTACTTC. This gives the protein CASSLVPSGAYEQYF.

This chain uses TRBV3-1 (or the pseudogene TRBV3-2) with TRBJ2-5; possible D gene TRBD2, 6 bases. Per germline, CDR1 LGHDT and CDR2 YNNKEL (reference sequence). The CDR3 runs 16 residues. V lost 1 base and J 4 bases, leaving 16 bases between the germline ends. CDR3 DNA: TGTGCCAGCAGCCAAGCGATCGGAGAGGGACTAGAGACCCAGTACTTC. Translating gives CASSQAIGEGLETQYF.

The chain joins TRBV19 to TRBJ2-5; TRBD2 aligns across 7 bases. With 0 bases clipped from V and 5 bases from J, the junction kept 3 bases outside the gene matches. The length of the CDR3 is 14 residues. CDR1 LNHDA and CDR2 SQIVND come from the germline V gene (reference sequence). The CDR3 nucleotides are TGTGCCAGTAGTATAGAGGCACTAGCGGAGACCCAGTACTTC. Its translation is CASSIEALAETQYF.

CDR3 nucleotides: TGTGCCACCCTAGGGCAGGGAGGCGAGCAGTACTTC. Protein sequence: CATLGQGGEQYF. The chain links TRBV7-9 to TRBJ2-7; D is perhaps TRBD2 (6 bases). The CDR3 sequence is 12 residues long. V lost 10 bases and J 6 bases, leaving 16 bases between the germline ends. Germline V CDR1 and CDR2: SEHNR, FQNEAQ (reference sequence).

The chain recombines TRBV28 with TRBJ2-1; no definite D call. V gave up 5 bases and J gave up 7 bases, with 6 bases separating them. Germline CDR1 reads MDHEN; CDR2 reads SYDVKM. This CDR3 has 11 residues. The CDR3 loop is CASSAINEQFF. The CDR3 region has the DNA TGTGCCAGCAGTGCGATAAATGAGCAGTTCTTC.

The chain joins TRBV28 to TRBJ2-2, with 7 bases that match TRBD2. The CDR3 is 12 residues long. The germline gives CDR1 MDHEN, CDR2 SYDVKM. V lost 10 bases and J lost 5; bases outside the gene matches: 4. The CDR3 DNA is TGTGCCACCCCGGGGGGAACCGGGGAGCTGTTTTTT. Amino acid sequence: CATPGGTGELFF.

In DNA form, the CDR3 reads TGCAGCGTCGCTCTCGGGACTGTTGAAAAACTGTTTTTT. Protein product: CSVALGTVEKLFF. V usage is TRBV29-1 and J usage is TRBJ1-4; D is perhaps TRBD1 (5 bases). The CDR3 is 13 residues long. Trimming took off 6 bases at V and 7 bases at J, with 15 bases between the two ends. From germline, CDR1 is SQVTM and CDR2 ANQGSEA. Supplemented by reference TRBV29-1 and TRBJ1-4, the full variable domain reads SAVISQKPSRDICQRGTSLTIQCQVDSQVTMMFWYRQQPGQSLTLIATANQGSEATYESGFVIDKFPISRPNLTFSTLTVSNMSPEDSSIYLCSVALGTVEKLFFGSGTQLSVL.

The chain is built from TRBV4-1 and TRBJ1-5, with 10 positions matching TRBD1. The CDR3 contains 17 residues. Per the germline V gene, CDR1 is MGHRA and CDR2 is YSYEKL. V was clipped by 4 bases and J by 1 base; unmatched bases: 7. The CDR3 region is CASSPDRGDLSNQPQHF. The CDR3 DNA reads as TGCGCCAGCAGCCCGGACAGGGGGGATCTGAGCAATCAGCCCCAGCATTTT.

The genes are TRBV27 and TRBJ2-4; 7 positions agree with TRBD2. This CDR3 has 12 residues. After removal of 9 bases from V and 6 bases from J, the junction contained 5 bases not matched to a gene. The germline V gene has CDR1 MNHEY and CDR2 SMNVEV (reference sequence). The CDR3 DNA sequence: TGTGCCAGTGGGAGGGAGGGAAACATTCAGTACTTC. Translated: CASGREGNIQYF.